This TCR beta chain was obtained from a study of cytomegalovirus exposure and HLA in healthy donors (dated by TCRdb to about 2017). Study-wide context: In an earlier analysis of some 550 of the donors, 250 to 300 Gb of sequence data and 90 million to 130 million unique TCR beta sequences from about 179 million T cells were reported. An early release that covered several hundred HLA-typed donors contained approximately 300 gigabases of sequencing data and 65 million to 100 million unique TCR sequences. Of the roughly 400 genotyped donors, approximately 83% fell in the genetic ancestry cluster associated with self-reported Caucasian donors. The study aimed to test whether signatures of past pathogen exposure could be identified by cataloging public T cell receptors. The study profiled the T cell repertoires of 550 to 700 subjects by immunosequencing and related them to cytomegalovirus serostatus. A separate validation cohort of some 130 different subjects was used in addition to the roughly 670-subject first cohort. To predict cytomegalovirus infection status, the study brought together high-throughput TCR immunosequencing, statistical association of individual TCRs with disease status, and machine learning. In a later analysis, previously published TCR beta repertoires from 550 to 750 donors were re-analyzed and high-resolution HLA genotyping was added so that TCR occurrence patterns could be studied. In the later analysis, no new phenotypic data were used to find candidate immune exposures; instead, reliance was placed on TCR beta sequences and their occurrence across donors. An earlier analysis of about 600 of the donors used high-throughput TCR beta sequencing to judge whether each TCR beta V gene segment behaved as functional or pseudogenic. Donor age, sex, ethnicity and CMV serostatus were compiled together with the repertoire data. A later genetic analysis used genome-wide SNP genotypes for about three fifths of the 666 donors, treating that subset as a discovery cohort. Every repertoire in the discovery cohort had been generated on one and the same sequencing platform. Class I and class II HLA loci were covered by the typing at four-digit resolution. Typing coverage varied by locus: roughly 620-630 donors for A, B, C, DRB1 and DQB1; about 520 for DQA1; 606 for DPA1; approximately 450 for DPB1. Roughly five DR-DQ haplotypes were treated as single units for association and clustering because of strong linkage in the cohort. Across around 400 genotyped donors of the cohort, an average of roughly 250,000 unique TCR beta nucleotide sequences per donor were sequenced, and roughly 18% of those sequences were non-productive. What the work shows at the level of the full study, not this receptor alone: V-gene and J-gene trimming of TCR beta chains was associated with a missense DCLRE1C variant in a later genetic analysis, and the association was replicated in an independent cohort. Correlated functional status among segregating V segments might be attributable to linkage disequilibrium, but an unknown experimental factor could not be ruled out. This cohort had only TCR beta chains sequenced, and the lack of alpha or paired-chain data limited which features could be detected. The 87-base-pair reads could not distinguish some IMGT-functional V segments, including TRBV6-2 and TRBV6-3, so those segments were excluded. When HLA alleles, especially DR and DQ, strongly co-occurred, TCR associations were difficult to assign to individual alleles. Most TCR sequences were seen in very few donors, while some public TCRs were found in many individuals. In both the original and validation cohorts, the classifier was reported to diagnose cytomegalovirus status with high specificity and sensitivity. Because counts were too low, seventeen rarely observed V segments, including chromosome 9 orphons, were left out of the earlier analysis of over 550 of the donors. Broadly in line with IMGT annotations, most TCR beta V segments showed up in productive rearrangements about 87% or about 30% of the time in an earlier analysis of 587 of the donors. In a later analysis, most CMV-associated TCR beta chains were found to appear HLA-restricted, with HLA associations seemingly driven largely by CMV exposure. A further reported finding was that TCR beta sequences accurately predicted the HLA-A and HLA-B alleles for most subjects in the first cohort. Three of the identified cytomegalovirus-associated TCR beta chains were confirmed in vitro to be specific for cytomegalovirus antigens. Presence/absence analyses assumed roughly uniform sequencing depth across donors, an assumption that may not hold. The sequencing pipeline was judged likely to have produced a cluster of highly shared sequence variants as a technical artifact. In a later analysis, TCR association rates were found to vary across HLA loci, with the most associated TCRs seen for DRB1 alleles and the fewest for HLA-C alleles. In a later analysis, over 15,000 TCR beta sequences were associated with specific HLA alleles at a false discovery rate of 0.05. HLA typing was unavailable for some donors at each locus, so association tests used only the typed subset. A later genetic analysis reported fewer N-insertions in productive TCRs among donors in an Asian-associated ancestry cluster than the roughly 700-donor mean. A later analysis reported that several top co-occurrence clusters appeared linked to parvovirus B19, influenza, CMV and Epstein-Barr virus. In a later analysis, HLA-associated TCR beta chains showed more clonal expansion and lower generation probabilities than non-associated chains that were equally common. The authors suggested that the approach could potentially be extended to other disease states and immunological phenotypes. In the study, around 160 TCR beta chains were listed as associated with cytomegalovirus. Immune exposure information for the cohort was limited to CMV serostatus.

Library preparation was by the immunoSEQ multiplex PCR assay. For the multiplex PCR, a mixture combining 60 forward primers for TCR Vbeta segments and 13 reverse primers for TCR Jbeta segments was used. The CDR3 region of rearranged TCR beta genes was amplified from genomic DNA with a multiplex PCR assay. The amplified TCR beta libraries were sequenced on the Illumina HiSeq System as 87-base-pair reads. The published analysis was carried out like this. A later analysis counted some 80 million unique TCR beta chains across the 666 repertoires, and 9.5 million to 11 million of these chains were shared by at least two donors. A nearest-neighbor algorithm error-corrected the raw reads and collapsed the reads into unique sequences, merging closely related sequences to remove PCR and sequencing errors. CDR3 sequences were aligned to IMGT reference sequences to assign V, D and J gene segments. For a sequence to be retained, a match of at least six nucleotides to both a V gene segment and a J gene segment was required. Rearrangements were called productive when the CDR3 lacked stop codons and stayed in frame with V and J; all others were non-productive. Following IMGT convention, CDR3 was defined as the stretch from the second conserved V-encoded cysteine up to the conserved J-encoded phenylalanine. In an earlier analysis of 587 of the donors, sequences lacking an unambiguous match to a single V gene segment were excluded. An earlier analysis of approximately 590 of the donors called V segments functional above 56.7% productive rearrangements and segregating when the between-donor standard deviation exceeded 5%. A statistical classification framework was built to diagnose cytomegalovirus status from the catalog of TCR beta chain sequences. V and J gene assignment, in a later analysis, came from comparing TCR nucleotide sequences with IMGT/GENE-DB human TR gene sequences. Using the TCRdist pipeline, a later analysis assigned CDR3 sequences along with most-parsimonious VDJ recombination scenarios. In a later analysis, each TCR beta chain was defined by its CDR3 amino acid sequence together with its V-gene family, and reads lacking a unique V-gene family were excluded. As a way to deal with suspected cross-contamination and a sequencing artifact, a later analysis dropped more than 500 nucleotide sequences that were highly shared and had low generation probability. In a later analysis, a clonal expansion index for each public chain was calculated from normalized within-repertoire ranks of inferred template counts. In a later analysis, generation probabilities were computed using a VDJ recombination model fitted to out-of-frame rearrangements, and the results were checked against IGoR. Hypergeometric tests were used in a later analysis to score TCR-TCR, TCR-HLA and TCR-CMV co-occurrence, with a repertoire-size bias correction applied to the TCR pairs. A later analysis estimated false discovery rates by permuting HLA or CMV assignments 20 times. In a later analysis, co-occurring TCRs were grouped with DBSCAN, and TCRdist sequence similarity was added when clustering was performed within HLA-allele-positive subsets. For co-occurrence clustering, repertoires with fewer than 30,000 or more than 120,000 public chains were excluded, along with a handful of repertoires with anomalous nucleotide sharing. Imported from immuneACCESS, the table was reduced by TCRdb to in-frame sequences with V and J called. These copies leave out some clones; in studies compared against another copy, an unresolved V gene accounts for under half, and the cause of the remainder is not known. V and J calls and clone size follow that table, whereas D and trimming were derived from the DNA. For this sample there are around 150,000 clones; approximately 79% appear just once. The ten biggest clones cover roughly 2% of the sample.

On this clone itself: The target of this receptor is not known. The sample holds no much larger clone one base away, and base qualities are not on file.

The germline V end is reduced by 1 base and the J end by 7 bases; junction bases left unmatched: 4. The CDR3, from cysteine to phenylalanine, totals 15 residues. Just the 45-base CDR3 DNA is kept, in frame starting at base 1. CDR1 and CDR2 are read off the germline V gene as SGHAT and FQNNGV. The cohort comprised 670 or so healthy bone marrow donors. At the time of sampling, every cohort member was nominally healthy, though immune exposures that went unrecorded were likely present. The donor tested CMV seronegative, placing the donor among the approximately 400 seronegative members of the cohort. Each donor provided a peripheral blood sample, and peripheral blood mononuclear cells were used for TCR beta sequencing. The Qiagen DNeasy Blood Extraction Kit was used to extract genomic DNA from the blood cell samples.

The TCR originated in a man between 40 and 49 years old in good health and CMV-seronegative. The chain couples TRBV11-2 to TRBJ2-3; 11 junctional bases match TRBD1. The sequenced material came from PBMCs. The DNA sequence reads TGTGCCAGCAGCTTAGGGGACAGGGGGATTAATACGCAGTATTTT. Its coded protein is CASSLGDRGINTQYF. Reference TRBV11-2 and TRBJ2-3 proteins supply the regions before and after the CDR3; the full variable domain is: EAGVAQSPRYKIIEKRQSVAFWCNPISGHATLYWYQQILGQGPKLLIQFQNNGVVDDSQLPKDRFSAERLKGVDSTLKIQPAKLEDSAVYLCASSLGDRGINTQYFGPGTRLTVL.